The T cell receptor (beta chain) described here comes from a study of blood T cells in healthy people across ages (dated by TCRdb to between 2014 and 2017). Turning to the overall study: Template switching captured roughly one uniquely barcoded TCR beta cDNA molecule per two T cells in model experiments. Age-related changes in TCR beta repertoire diversity were measured in the study by deep sequencing normalized with unique cDNA molecular identifiers. The donors were split into four age groups: young (average 16 years), middle-aged (around 37), aged (approximately 60) and long-lived (over 80). Donors of different ages were randomly distributed across sequencing lanes to avoid experimental bias. Two additional independent replicas of 1 million unique cDNA reads from the same blood draw were analyzed for two donors (one aged 18 to 29 and one aged 80 or older). Results the study describes overall, beyond this receptor: Donor CMV infection status was unknown, potentially confounding age-related changes in expanded clonotypes. Since profiling was done on bulk unsorted PBMCs, naive and antigen-experienced compartments could not be conclusively compared. Observed TCR beta diversity correlated strongly with the percentage of naive T cells measured by flow cytometry. As age increased, observed TCR beta diversity per million T cells dropped in a roughly linear way, and a significant reduction was already evident by age 40. Estimates of total diversity from one million sequenced T cells were regarded as lower bounds and underestimates. The long-lived group showed more naive CD4+ T cells, fewer expanded clones and increased TCR diversity than the aged group, suggesting age selection.

Notes on this clonotype: The antigen this receptor binds is unknown. It has no much larger one-base neighbor in the sample; base qualities were not kept.

The donors were some 39 Caucasian individuals from Russia, aged roughly 6 to 95 years, who were systemically healthy. Ten milliliters of peripheral blood were drawn from each donor into EDTA-treated Vacutainer tubes. Ficoll-Paque density-gradient centrifugation was used to isolate PBMCs, with at least 6.5 million per sample. Trizol reagent was used to extract total RNA from the PBMCs, yielding at least 6 micrograms per sample. For every donor, an aliquot of PBMCs went through flow cytometry to measure the percentages of naive CD45RAhigh/CD27high T cells. Between the V and J ends, shortened by 5 bases and 0 bases respectively, the junction contains 5 bases. From the cysteine up to the phenylalanine, the CDR3 has a length of 12 residues. Just CDR3 DNA is preserved here, 36 bases in frame from base 1. Per the germline V gene, SGDLS is the CDR1 and YYNGEE is the CDR2. Libraries were built with 5' RACE. Sequencing took place on an Illumina HiSeq 2500. A second PCR of about 7 to 12 cycles was run with a J-beta primer mix and a sample-barcoded 5' primer. A template-switch 5' adaptor carrying 12 random nucleotides introduced a unique molecular identifier onto each TCR beta cDNA molecule. Each sample yielded at least 2.5 million CDR3-containing paired-end reads. The Mint cDNA synthesis kit, primed by a TRBC-specific oligonucleotide, was used to synthesize first-strand cDNA from all RNA. All cDNA was treated with uracil-DNA glycosylase and then went through a first 18-cycle PCR with the universal primers M1SS and BC2_uni_R. In the paper's pipeline: Normalization of each sample was performed by random selection of 1 million high-quality reads, each carrying a distinct molecular identifier. Instead of being binned into consensus sequences, reads that shared molecular identifiers were thrown out. MiTCR, with a Q25 quality threshold and the strictest error-elimination algorithm, was used for CDR3 identification, clonotype clustering and error correction. A nonparametric unseen species model with Euler transformation was used to estimate lower-bound total TCR beta diversity. Using fastp at Q25 and MiXCR, TCRdb reprocessed the public reads and kept productive beta chains. Rows merge per CDR3 protein into single entries with the most common DNA and genes. These V and J calls rely on TCRdb rather than the paper's analysis. This sample gives hundreds of thousands of distinct CDR3 sequences in total; about 56% of them show up just once. The ten biggest clones cover under 30% of the sample.

The sequenced material came from blood. The TCR originated in a man aged 40-49 years in good health. The receptor chain draws on TRBV9 and TRBJ1-2, and perhaps TRBD1 as D gene, on 5 matching bases. The sequenced DNA is TGTGCCAGCAGAGGGGCTAACTATGGCTACACCTTC. This yields the protein CASRGANYGYTF.